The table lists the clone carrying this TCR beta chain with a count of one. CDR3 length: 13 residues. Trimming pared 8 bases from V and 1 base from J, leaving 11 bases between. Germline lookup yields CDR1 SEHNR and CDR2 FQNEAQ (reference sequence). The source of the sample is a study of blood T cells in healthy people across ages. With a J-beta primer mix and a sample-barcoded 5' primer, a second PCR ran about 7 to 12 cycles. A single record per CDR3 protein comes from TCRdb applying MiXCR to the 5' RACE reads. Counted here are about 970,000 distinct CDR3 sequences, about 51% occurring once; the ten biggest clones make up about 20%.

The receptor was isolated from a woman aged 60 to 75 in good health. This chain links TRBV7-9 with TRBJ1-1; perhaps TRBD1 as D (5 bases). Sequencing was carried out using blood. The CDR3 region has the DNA TGTGCCAGCGTGGGGGGTCCGAACACTGAAGCTTTCTTT. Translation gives CASVGGPNTEAFF.